These 17 T cell receptor beta chains share one sample of origin, sequenced in a study of T-cell memory formation after mild COVID-19. TCRdb analysed the 5' RACE reads with MiXCR anew, one entry per CDR3 protein. Here the sample spans about 290,000 distinct CDR3 sequences, approximately 18% being singletons. Sequencing was carried out using PBMCs or a T cell subset sorted from them (not recorded which). The receptors originated from a man in his late teens or twenties who had mild COVID-19 (a few samples of this study predate the infection). Cell type and time point are not known.

This chain joins TRBV7-2 and TRBJ2-2, with D perhaps assigned TRBD1 or TRBD2 (6 bases each). Germline V lookup: CDR1 SGHTA, CDR2 FQGNSA. V lost 1 base to trimming and J lost 6 bases, with 9 bases between them. The CDR3 runs 14 residues. This chain's CDR3 is CASSLEGGSGELFF. The CDR3 bases are TGTGCCAGCAGCTTAGAGGGGGGTTCCGGGGAGCTGTTTTTT.

This clonotype was seen only once. The chain couples TRBV5-1 to TRBJ1-1; possible D gene TRBD1, 5 bases. Germline CDR1 SGHRS, CDR2 YFSETQ. The CDR3 length is 15 residues. V gave up 0 bases and J gave up 0 bases, with 9 bases separating them. CDR3 sequence reads: CASSLGMGLNTEAFF. In DNA form, the CDR3 reads TGCGCCAGCAGCTTGGGGATGGGGCTGAACACTGAAGCTTTCTTT.

The V and J genes are TRBV13 and TRBJ2-1, with TRBD1 matching 9 bases. The CDR3 spans 15 residues. The junction had 7 bases not matched to a gene; V was cut back by 6 bases and J by 4 bases. Germline V gene data show CDR1 as PRHDT and CDR2 as FYEKMQ (reference sequence). The CDR3: CASSSDRGWYNEQFF. In DNA form, the CDR3 reads TGTGCCAGCAGTTCCGACAGGGGGTGGTACAATGAGCAGTTCTTC.

In DNA, the CDR3 is TGCAGTGCTGGGGGACTAGCGGGCCGAGGTGAGCAGTTCTTC. Encoded protein: CSAGGLAGRGEQFF. The genes are TRBV20-1 and TRBJ2-1, with TRBD2 identical over 12 bases. Germline V CDR1 and CDR2: DFQATT, SNEGSKA (reference sequence). J was trimmed by 9 bases and V by 5 bases; bases with no gene match: 8. The CDR3 consists of 14 residues.

V gene TRBV18 combines with J gene TRBJ2-1; D is uncertain. V dropped 1 base and J dropped 0 bases, with 4 bases sitting between them. This CDR3 comprises 14 residues. The germline V gene encodes CDR1 KGHSH and CDR2 LQKENI. CDR3 region: CASSPLSSYNEQFF. The CDR3 coding sequence is TGTGCCAGCTCACCACTCAGCTCCTACAATGAGCAGTTCTTC.

This clonotype was counted between two and nine times. The chain has TRBV5-1 and TRBJ2-1, with 8 bases that match TRBD2. The length of the CDR3 is 15 residues. Losses at the gene ends were 0 bases for V and 8 bases for J; bases not matched to a gene: 7. Germline loops: CDR1 SGHRS, CDR2 YFSETQ. The CDR3 is CASSLAGGSRDEQFF. The CDR3 nucleotides are TGCGCCAGCAGCTTGGCGGGGGGGTCCCGGGATGAGCAGTTCTTC.

This rearrangement joins TRBV6-2 or TRBV6-3 to TRBJ2-2; D unresolved. V shed 4 bases and J shed 3 bases, with 9 bases lying between them. This CDR3 has 14 residues. Germline-derived CDR1 and CDR2 are MNHEY and SVGEGT. The CDR3 is CASSWLVDTGELFF. DNA for the CDR3: TGTGCCAGCAGTTGGCTAGTCGACACCGGGGAGCTGTTTTTT.

This chain joins TRBV5-1 and TRBJ2-3; 13 bases agree with TRBD2. J was trimmed by 5 bases and V by 4 bases; bases with no gene match: 7. CDR3 length: 16 residues. The germline V gene has CDR1 SGHRS and CDR2 YFSETQ. The CDR3 DNA reads TGCGCCAGCAGCCACGGGACTAGCGGGGTGGAAGATACGCAGTATTTT. It codes for CASSHGTSGVEDTQYF.

The chain joins TRBV16 to TRBJ2-3; D gene unclear. Per the germline V gene, CDR1 is KGHSY and CDR2 is FQNENV. V gave up 6 bases and J gave up 4 bases, with 11 bases separating them. This CDR3 has 13 residues. The CDR3 loop reads CASSRTSADTQYF. CDR3 nucleotides: TGTGCCAGCAGTCGTACGAGTGCAGATACGCAGTATTTT.

This clonotype was seen a handful of times. This chain links TRBV4-1 with TRBJ1-5; D not certain. The CDR3 has 15 amino acids. Germline CDR1 reads MGHRA; CDR2 reads YSYEKL. Trimming left V 0 bases short and J 1 base short, with 7 bases between. DNA for the CDR3: TGCGCCAGCAGCCAAGATGGTTTGAGCAATCAGCCCCAGCATTTT. Translation: CASSQDGLSNQPQHF.

This chain joins TRBV28 and TRBJ2-3; D call uncertain. Looked up from germline, CDR1 is MDHEN and CDR2 is SYDVKM. The CDR3 runs 12 residues. V dropped 10 bases and J dropped 3 bases, with 11 bases sitting between them. CDR3 in amino acids: CATQELTDTQYF. The CDR3 coding sequence is TGTGCCACCCAGGAGTTAACAGATACGCAGTATTTT.

This rearrangement joins TRBV7-2 to TRBJ2-7, with D possibly TRBD2 on 5 matching bases. The CDR3 covers 14 residues. The V and J ends lost 3 bases and 4 bases respectively, with 13 bases between them. Germline CDR1 reads SGHTA; CDR2 reads FQGNSA. In nucleotides, the CDR3 is TGTGCCAGCAGCTTTGACCGGTGGAGGTACGAGCAGTACTTC. This codes for CASSFDRWRYEQYF.

This clonotype turned up a few times. The genes are TRBV28 and TRBJ2-1, with TRBD2 identical over 12 bases. Trimming at V came to 6 bases and at J to 8 bases, leaving 8 bases not matched to a gene. Germline CDR1 and CDR2: MDHEN and SYDVKM. The CDR3 extends over 15 amino acids. DNA for the CDR3: TGTGCCAGCAGAACTCTAGCGGGGGGGCCCCATGAGCAGTTCTTC. It encodes CASRTLAGGPHEQFF.

This clonotype showed up just a few times. The chain joins TRBV29-1 to TRBJ2-5; D uncertain. Germline values: CDR1 SQVTM, CDR2 ANQGSEA. Deletions cut 1 base from V and 5 bases from J, with 5 bases between. The CDR3 contains 11 residues. The CDR3 DNA is TGCAGCGTTGAAGTGTCGGAGACCCAGTACTTC. Translating gives CSVEVSETQYF.

This clonotype was seen only once. This sequence joins TRBV9 and TRBJ1-3; unclear D gene. V lost 0 bases and J lost 0, with 16 bases in between. The germline CDR1 and CDR2 sequences are SGDLS and YYNGEE. The CDR3 consists of 18 residues. The CDR3 DNA reads TGTGCCAGCAGCGTAGCGTCACCCCAGCAGAGCTCTGGAAACACCATATATTTT. Translation: CASSVASPQQSSGNTIYF.

This clonotype was found once. The rearrangement joins TRBV20-1 to TRBJ1-4, with 9 bases lining up with TRBD1. The CDR3 is 14 amino acids. Trimming cost V 4 bases and J 2 bases; bases outside gene matches: 2. From germline, CDR1 is DFQATT and CDR2 SNEGSKA (reference sequence). The CDR3 protein is CSATDRGTNEKLFF. The DNA of the CDR3 is TGCAGTGCTACCGACAGGGGGACTAATGAAAAACTGTTTTTT.

This chain uses TRBV4-3 with TRBJ2-2; D is possibly TRBD1 (6 bases). CDR1 is LGHNA and CDR2 is YSLEER in the germline V gene. The CDR3 loop spans 16 amino acids. Trimming stripped 3 bases from V and 1 base from J, with 12 bases between. The CDR3 DNA reads as TGCGCCAGCAGCCATCTGCGGACAGAGAACACCGGGGAGCTGTTTTTT. Protein product: CASSHLRTENTGELFF.